The sequence of this T cell receptor (beta chain) was determined in a study of T cell responses to AZD1222 COVID-19 vaccine. The protocol was immunoSEQ multiplex PCR, while the TCRdb copy is restricted to in-frame clones and leaves out a portion. The repertoire consists of more than 90,000 clones, with roughly 83% occurring once and the leading ten covering approximately 14%. Second doses at about 4 or about 12 weeks were pooled. After removal of 5 bases from V and 4 bases from J, the junction contained 16 bases not matched to a gene. Germline CDR1 and CDR2: MNHEY and SMNVEV (reference sequence). The CDR3 spans 17 residues.

The sample consisted of peripheral blood, taken 28 days after the second AZD1222 dose. The TCR originated in an adult who received the AZD1222 COVID-19 vaccine. The chain links TRBV27 to TRBJ2-5; 7 bases line up with TRBD1. Written as DNA, the CDR3 is TGTGCCAGCAGTCTATACCGCGACAGGGATCTGGGAGAGACCCAGTACTTC. Protein: CASSLYRDRDLGETQYF.